These 21 T cell receptor beta chains were all obtained from the same sample, sequenced in a study of early T cells in non-severe SARS-CoV-2 infection (dated by TCRdb to about 2021). The method behind the library was 5' RACE. The instrument given in TCRdb is NextSeq 500. TCRdb redid the processing of the public reads, applying fastp at Q25 and MiXCR, and retained in-frame beta chains. All rows with the same CDR3 protein become a single entry with the most common DNA and genes. A total of 60,000 to 90,000 distinct CDR3 sequences appear in this sample, about a sixth of them only once. The leading ten clones occupy roughly 3% of the sample. Sequencing was carried out using whole blood. The receptors here all came from an adult who was a healthcare worker with PCR-confirmed SARS-CoV-2 infection or an uninfected control (not recorded which).

This clonotype has a handful of counts. This chain uses TRBV6-5 with TRBJ1-2, with D possibly matching TRBD1 (5 bases). V gave up 7 bases and J gave up 3 bases, with 12 bases separating them. There are 13 residues in the CDR3. In germline, CDR1 is MNHEY, CDR2 SVGAGI. Here the CDR3 reads CASKYGGDYGYTF. CDR3 DNA: TGTGCCAGCAAATACGGGGGAGACTATGGCTACACCTTC.

This chain links TRBV3-1 with TRBJ2-5; 12 nucleotides align to TRBD2. V was clipped by 6 bases and J by 2 bases; unmatched bases: 1. This CDR3 is 14 amino acids long. CDR1 and CDR2 (germline): LGHDT, YNNKEL (reference sequence). CDR3 sequence reads: CASRTSGGQETQYF. DNA of the CDR3: TGTGCCAGCAGGACTAGCGGGGGACAAGAGACCCAGTACTTC.

The chain recombines TRBV19 with TRBJ1-5; D might be TRBD1 (6 bases). CDR1 and CDR2 from the germline V gene are LNHDA and SQIVND (reference sequence). The CDR3 has 15 amino acids. With 4 bases removed from V and 2 bases from J, the gap between germline ends came to 12 bases. The CDR3 coding sequence is TGTGCCAGTAGTAAAGGGGGAATCGGCAATCAGCCCCAGCATTTT. It specifies CASSKGGIGNQPQHF.

The rearrangement joins TRBV24-1 to TRBJ2-2; 9 positions match TRBD1. The CDR3 length is 15 residues. Germline CDR1 and CDR2: KGHDR and SFDVKD. J gave up 7 bases and V 7 bases, and 9 bases lay outside the gene matches. As DNA, the CDR3 is TGTGCCACCAGGGATCCTGGGACAGGGAGCGGGGAGCTGTTTTTT. Encoded protein: CATRDPGTGSGELFF.

This clonotype has more than one count but fewer than ten. V usage is TRBV20-1 and J usage is TRBJ2-5; TRBD2 matches at 9 bases. The germline V gene encodes CDR1 DFQATT and CDR2 SNEGSKA (reference sequence). This CDR3 is built from 14 residues. CDR3 amino acids: CSSKLAGYQETQYF. The CDR3 DNA reads TGCAGCTCTAAACTAGCGGGCTACCAAGAGACCCAGTACTTC.

This clonotype came up many times. The gene calls are TRBV27 and TRBJ2-5; D not certain. V lost 8 bases and J lost 5, with 18 bases in between. The CDR3 is made up of 14 amino acids. The germline CDR1 and CDR2 sequences are MNHEY and SMNVEV (reference sequence). This CDR3 reads CASGTQASWETQYF. CDR3 DNA: TGTGCCAGCGGTACCCAGGCTTCATGGGAGACCCAGTACTTC.

V is TRBV6-6 and J is TRBJ1-2; perhaps TRBD1 as D (5 bases). Trimming removed 8 bases from V and 5 bases from J, with 18 bases in between. Germline V CDR1 and CDR2: MNHNY, SVGAGI (reference sequence). The CDR3 is made up of 14 amino acids. The CDR3 coding sequence is TGTGCCAGCGGCCCTCACCCCGGGACTTATGGCTACACCTTC. It translates to CASGPHPGTYGYTF.

The V gene is TRBV12-3 or TRBV12-4, the J gene TRBJ2-1; TRBD2 is a possible D gene (5 bases). V was pared by 1 base and J by 2 bases, with 18 bases between. There are 18 residues in the CDR3. The CDR3 loop is CASSLGGTGMVTYNEQFF. As DNA, the CDR3 is TGTGCCAGCAGTTTAGGCGGAACGGGGATGGTGACCTACAATGAGCAGTTCTTC.

This clonotype was counted a few times. The rearrangement links TRBV6-1 to TRBJ1-6, with TRBD1 as a possible D gene (6 bases). This CDR3 region has 12 residues. Trimming removed 7 bases from V and 8 bases from J, with 9 bases in between. CDR1 MNHNS and CDR2 SASEGT come from the germline V gene. The CDR3 is CASNSGDSPLHF. The CDR3 DNA follows: TGTGCCAGCAATTCAGGGGATTCACCCCTCCACTTT.

There are a few counts of this clonotype. The V call is TRBV4-1, the J call TRBJ2-3; D is undetermined. The germline V gene encodes CDR1 MGHRA and CDR2 YSYEKL. V was trimmed by 3 bases and J by 0 bases, leaving 10 bases between them. The CDR3 extends over 15 amino acids. This CDR3 reads CASSHPQRSTDTQYF. The CDR3 region has the DNA TGCGCCAGCAGCCACCCTCAGAGGAGCACAGATACGCAGTATTTT.

The V call is TRBV12-3 or TRBV12-4, the J call TRBJ2-1; maybe TRBD1 (5 bases). Trimming stripped 2 bases from V and 0 bases from J, with 8 bases between. The CDR3 spans 15 residues. The CDR3 region has the DNA TGTGCCAGCAGTTTAAGGGGTATCTCCTACAATGAGCAGTTCTTC. This translates into CASSLRGISYNEQFF.

This clonotype was detected ten times or more. V usage is TRBV24-1 and J usage is TRBJ1-2; TRBD1 aligns across 8 bases. V shed 2 bases, J shed 6 bases, and the junction held 7 bases outside the gene matches. CDR3 length: 15 amino acids. CDR1 is KGHDR, CDR2 SFDVKD, per germline. CDR3 sequence (DNA): TGTGCCACCAGTGATTCTGGACAGGGAGGAAATGGCTACACCTTC. Amino acid sequence: CATSDSGQGGNGYTF.

This clonotype came up a few times. V is TRBV5-1 and J is TRBJ2-7, with D uncertain. CDR1 and CDR2 (germline): SGHRS, YFSETQ. V lost 3 bases to trimming and J lost 5 bases, with 6 bases between them. This CDR3 contains 11 residues. The CDR3 protein is CASSSTDEQYF. The CDR3 DNA follows: TGCGCCAGCAGCTCGACGGACGAGCAGTACTTC.

This clonotype was seen a handful of times. The chain couples TRBV20-1 to TRBJ2-7; 9 bases match TRBD2. The CDR3 contains 16 residues. Germline V gene lookup returns CDR1 DFQATT and CDR2 SNEGSKA (reference sequence). V dropped 0 bases and J dropped 9; count of bases not matched to a gene: 15. The CDR3 region has the DNA TGCAGTGCTAGAGAGCTCGGGGCTAGCGGGGATAGAGGGCAGTACTTC. Residues: CSARELGASGDRGQYF.

The rearrangement joins TRBV11-3 to TRBJ2-7, with 8 bases lining up with TRBD1. The length of the CDR3 is 15 residues. With 2 bases clipped from V and 5 bases from J, the junction kept 8 bases outside the gene matches. Germline V gene lookup returns CDR1 SGHNT and CDR2 YENEEA. This CDR3 is CASSLLRQGNHEQYF. The CDR3 nucleotides are TGTGCCAGCAGCTTATTAAGACAGGGGAACCACGAGCAGTACTTC.

This clonotype has only a few counts. This sequence joins TRBV7-8 and TRBJ1-6, with 7 bases matching TRBD1. Germline CDR1 is SGHVS and CDR2 is FQNEAQ. The CDR3 extends over 15 amino acids. After removal of 6 bases from V and 5 bases from J, the junction contained 7 bases not matched to a gene. The DNA for the CDR3 is TGTGCCAGCAGACCAGGGGGTCGGGATAATTCACCCCTCCACTTT. It translates to CASRPGGRDNSPLHF.

The CDR3 DNA reads TGTGCCAGCAGCTTCGGACAGGGGGTCCACAATGAGCAGTTCTTC. It translates to CASSFGQGVHNEQFF. This rearrangement joins TRBV7-9 to TRBJ2-1, with TRBD1 matching over 10 bases. The CDR3 covers 15 residues. Germline assignment: CDR1 SEHNR and CDR2 FQNEAQ (reference sequence). With 3 bases clipped from V and 5 bases from J, the junction kept 4 bases outside the gene matches.

This clonotype was observed a handful of times. This chain joins TRBV11-3 and TRBJ2-4; D is unclear. Germline CDR1 reads SGHNT; CDR2 reads YENEEA. V was cut by 1 base and J by 7 bases, with 20 bases left in between. The CDR3 sequence is 17 residues long. The CDR3 coding sequence is TGTGCCAGCAGCTTAGGGGGAACAGACTCGCCAGCTAACATTCAGTACTTC. This encodes CASSLGGTDSPANIQYF.

The rearrangement joins TRBV7-8 to TRBJ2-7, with 11 bases lining up with TRBD2. The CDR3 runs to 15 residues. Germline CDR1 is SGHVS and CDR2 is FQNEAQ. The junction had 4 bases not matched to a gene; V was cut back by 6 bases and J by 0 bases. CDR3 sequence: CASSGLAGRSYEQYF. The CDR3 DNA reads TGTGCCAGCAGTGGACTAGCGGGCCGCTCCTACGAGCAGTACTTC. The full variable domain, with the rest looked up from reference TRBV7-8 and TRBJ2-7, is GAGVSQSPRYKVAKRGQDVALRCDPISGHVSLFWYQQALGQGPEFLTYFQNEAQLDKSGLPSDRFFAERPEGSVSTLKIQRTQQEDSAVYLCASSGLAGRSYEQYFGPGTRLTVT.

This clonotype was seen a handful of times. The chain joins TRBV7-9 to TRBJ1-1; no reliable D call. Deletions cut 5 bases from V and 2 bases from J, with 9 bases between. The CDR3 is 13 amino acids. CDR1 is SEHNR, CDR2 FQNEAQ, per germline (reference sequence). In DNA form, the CDR3 reads TGTGCCAGCAGCCCCGTTGGTAACACTGAAGCTTTCTTT. Its translation: CASSPVGNTEAFF.

This clonotype was counted at least ten times. The gene calls are TRBV2 and TRBJ2-1; D call uncertain. V was trimmed by 6 bases and J by 7 bases, leaving 10 bases between them. The CDR3 covers 12 residues. Germline CDR1 reads SNHLY; CDR2 reads FYNNEI. The CDR3 here is CASRGFRNEQFF. The CDR3, as DNA: TGTGCCAGCAGGGGTTTCAGGAATGAGCAGTTCTTC. Complete variable domain (other parts from reference TRBV2 and TRBJ2-1): EPEVTQTPSHQVTQMGQEVILRCVPISNHLYFYWYRQILGQKVEFLVSFYNNEISEKSEIFDDQFSVERPDGSNFTLKIRSTKLEDSAMYFCASRGFRNEQFFGPGTRLTVL.